Following are 15 T cell receptor beta chains from one sample sequenced in a study of identical twins. TCRdb re-called the 5' RACE reads through MiXCR, storing one row per CDR3 protein. Among about 330,000 distinct CDR3 sequences listed, 9% to 15% were seen once. This sample was also put to use in a study of yellow fever vaccine responses in identical twins.

The specimen sequenced was CD8+ T cells sorted from blood. These receptors originate from a woman under 30 in good health.

This clonotype was detected only a few times. The genes are TRBV11-1 and TRBJ2-2; D is unclear. Between the trimmed V and J ends, which lost 5 bases and 1 base, there was a span of 11 bases. CDR1 is SGHAT, CDR2 FQDESV, per germline (reference sequence). The CDR3 totals 15 residues. CDR3 nucleotides: TGTGCCAGCAGCAATGTAATCCTGAACACCGGGGAGCTGTTTTTT. This gives the protein CASSNVILNTGELFF.

This clonotype was found a few times. The rearrangement joins TRBV4-1 to TRBJ2-3; TRBD2 matches at 7 bases. Unmatched junction bases numbered 12, after V lost 0 bases and J lost 0 bases. The CDR3 has 19 residues. Germline V gene data show CDR1 as MGHRA and CDR2 as YSYEKL. Here the CDR3 DNA reads TGCGCCAGCAGCCAAGATCGATTCGGCGGGAGTCTGAGCACAGATACGCAGTATTTT. Protein product: CASSQDRFGGSLSTDTQYF.

The V gene is TRBV25-1, the J gene TRBJ2-7; D gene ambiguous. The CDR3 runs 14 residues. The V end was cut by 4 bases, the J end by 2 bases, with 12 bases between. Germline loops: CDR1 MGHDK, CDR2 SYGVNS. The CDR3 loop is CASSADTGPYEQYF. For the CDR3, the DNA is TGTGCCAGCAGTGCAGACACCGGACCCTACGAGCAGTACTTC.

This clonotype showed up just a few times. The chain combines TRBV4-1 with TRBJ2-7; 13 bases match TRBD2. Trimming cost V 4 bases and J 1 base; bases outside gene matches: 4. The germline CDR1 and CDR2 sequences are MGHRA and YSYEKL. The CDR3 length is 16 residues. The CDR3 DNA reads as TGCGCCAGCAGCCGGGGGACTAGCGGGGTGTCCTACGAGCAGTACTTC. Its translation is CASSRGTSGVSYEQYF.

This clonotype has more than one count but fewer than ten. CDR3 bases: TGTGCCAGCAGTTCCCGTGGTGGGGGGCACTACGAGCAGTACTTC. As protein: CASSSRGGGHYEQYF. The chain is built from TRBV27 and TRBJ2-7, with D perhaps TRBD1 or TRBD2 (6 bases each). This CDR3 has 15 residues. Trimming removed 4 bases at V and 3 bases at J, with 16 bases between. The V gene's germline CDR1 is MNHEY and CDR2 SMNVEV (reference sequence).

This chain joins TRBV5-1 and TRBJ2-1; 8 nucleotides agree with TRBD1. The CDR3 has 14 amino acids. Germline V gene lookup returns CDR1 SGHRS and CDR2 YFSETQ. J was trimmed by 3 bases and V by 3 bases; bases with no gene match: 2. CDR3 sequence reads: CASSWTGFYNEQFF. The CDR3 region has the DNA TGCGCCAGCAGCTGGACAGGGTTCTACAATGAGCAGTTCTTC.

This clonotype was counted a few times. The chain uses TRBV29-1 and TRBJ2-1; D is perhaps TRBD2 (5 bases). V gave up 2 bases and J gave up 0 bases, with 11 bases separating them. This CDR3 is built from 15 residues. Germline CDR1 reads SQVTM; CDR2 reads ANQGSEA. CDR3 sequence: CSVEYRGSSYNEQFF. Written as DNA, the CDR3 is TGCAGCGTTGAATACCGAGGGAGCTCCTACAATGAGCAGTTCTTC.

In this sample, this clonotype turned up a few times. The rearrangement uses TRBV4-1 and TRBJ2-6, with D unresolved. V gave up 0 bases and J gave up 4 bases, with 10 bases separating them. Germline-derived CDR1 and CDR2 are MGHRA and YSYEKL. The CDR3 consists of 16 residues. CDR3 in DNA: TGCGCCAGCAGCCAAGAGTGGGGTTTGGGGGCCAACGTCCTGACTTTC. Translating it yields CASSQEWGLGANVLTF.

The chain joins TRBV12-3 or TRBV12-4 to TRBJ2-6; D is perhaps TRBD2 (5 bases). V lost 5 bases to trimming and J lost 4 bases, with 15 bases between them. The CDR3 has 16 residues. The CDR3, as DNA: TGTGCCAGCAGTCCCCCTTCCCGGGGAGGGGCCAACGTCCTGACTTTC. It yields the protein CASSPPSRGGANVLTF.

The chain combines TRBV7-9 with TRBJ2-1; D is possibly TRBD1 (6 bases). Trimming stripped 1 base from V and 5 bases from J, with 12 bases between. Germline CDR1 SEHNR, CDR2 FQNEAQ (reference sequence). CDR3 length: 15 residues. The CDR3 DNA follows: TGTGCCAGCAGCTTAGTGGCAGGGGACCACAATGAGCAGTTCTTC. It translates to CASSLVAGDHNEQFF.

This clonotype was seen only a few times. V and J are TRBV6-2 or TRBV6-3 and TRBJ2-6; a weak D match, TRBD1 (6 bases). The germline V and J ends were trimmed by 2 bases and 0 bases, with 8 bases remaining between them. This CDR3 contains 16 residues. Germline CDR1 reads MNHEY; CDR2 reads SVGEGT. The CDR3 protein is CASSYGQISGANVLTF. In DNA form, the CDR3 reads TGTGCCAGCAGTTACGGACAGATCTCTGGGGCCAACGTCCTGACTTTC.

This clonotype was seen a few times. This CDR3 is CASSFERGGRADTQYF. CDR3 nucleotides: TGTGCCAGCAGTTTCGAGCGGGGGGGGCGGGCAGATACGCAGTATTTT. The rearrangement joins TRBV28 to TRBJ2-3; 10 nucleotides align to TRBD2. The CDR3 sequence is 16 residues long. Germline CDR1 and CDR2: MDHEN and SYDVKM. Unmatched junction bases numbered 7, after V lost 3 bases and J lost 4 bases.

This clonotype showed up just a few times. The gene calls are TRBV20-1 and TRBJ2-1; 7 nucleotides line up with TRBD1. Germline V gene data show CDR1 as DFQATT and CDR2 as SNEGSKA (reference sequence). CDR3 length: 15 residues. V shed 0 bases, J shed 6 bases, and the junction held 8 bases outside the gene matches. For the CDR3, the DNA is TGCAGTGCTAGAGATTCCGACGGGACAGTCAATGAGCAGTTCTTC. As protein: CSARDSDGTVNEQFF.

This clonotype was seen more than once but under ten times. V usage is TRBV12-3 or TRBV12-4 and J usage is TRBJ2-2; 7 bases line up with TRBD2. V lost 10 bases and J lost 7; bases outside the gene matches: 6. This CDR3 comprises 12 residues. The CDR3 protein is CATGTIYGELFF. CDR3 coding DNA: TGTGCCACCGGGACTATTTACGGGGAGCTGTTTTTT.

The chain is built from TRBV29-1 and TRBJ2-7, with TRBD1 matching over 7 bases. The CDR3 consists of 13 residues. CDR1 SQVTM and CDR2 ANQGSEA come from the germline V gene. The V gene end was trimmed by 6 bases and the J gene end by 3 bases; junction bases not matched to a gene: 8. The CDR3 DNA is TGCAGCGTGCGGACAGGTGCAAGCTACGAGCAGTACGTC. Encoded protein: CSVRTGASYEQYV.